The rows below give T cell receptor beta chains drawn from one sample of a study of CD8 T cells in ankylosing spondylitis. TCRdb itself ran the 5' RACE reads through MiXCR, one entry per CDR3 protein. The table has more than 650,000 distinct CDR3 sequences, over 9.5% seen once. Source material: blood, either unsorted or a sorted T cell fraction (not recorded which). Receptor source: a male donor with ankylosing spondylitis. Both conserved end residues are part of each CDR3. The order of the fields is D gene, clone size, V gene, J gene, CDR3 DNA, CDR3 protein. D genes are given only for firm matches. Not all rows give a size; the values are once, few, many and, for expanded clones, a class.

.	many	TRBV7-2	TRBJ2-3	TGTGCCAGCAGCTCCCCGGGACTGGGCACAGATACGCAGTATTTT	CASSSPGLGTDTQYF
.	.	TRBV10-1	TRBJ2-7	TGCGCCAGCAGTGAGTCTAGCGGAGGCTACGAGCAGTACTTC	CASSESSGGYEQYF
.	.	TRBV19	TRBJ1-3	TGTGCCAGTAGCATCACAGGGACTGGAAACACCATATATTTT	CASSITGTGNTIYF
TRBD1	few	TRBV28	TRBJ2-3	TGTGCCAGCAGGATCGGGACAGGGGTGTCAGATACGCAGTATTTT	CASRIGTGVSDTQYF
.	.	TRBV5-1	TRBJ2-2	TGCGCCAGCGCTTGGAATAGCGGGAACACCGGGGAGCTGTTTTTT	CASAWNSGNTGELFF
.	.	TRBV7-2	TRBJ1-5	TGTGCCAGCAGCCAAATAGGGGGGTTGGACAATCAGCCCCAGCATTTT	CASSQIGGLDNQPQHF
TRBD1	many	TRBV28	TRBJ1-6	TGTGCCAGCAGTTTGCCGGACAGGTCCCTCCACTTT	CASSLPDRSLHF
.	few	TRBV5-6	TRBJ2-5	TGTGCCAGCACCACGGAAAAACAACTCTTCCAAGAGACCCAGTACTTC	CASTTEKQLFQETQYF
.	.	TRBV6-5	TRBJ2-5	TGTGCCAGCATTAGGGGCCGGGACCAAGAGACCCAGTACTTC	CASIRGRDQETQYF
TRBD1	many	TRBV12-3/TRBV12-4	TRBJ1-1	TGTGCCAGCAGTCGCTTGACAGGGGACGCTTTCTTT	CASSRLTGDAFF
.	many	TRBV30	TRBJ2-1	TGTGCCTGGAGTATTCGGGCGAGCTCCTACAATGAGCAGTTCTTC	CAWSIRASSYNEQFF
TRBD2	few	TRBV12-3/TRBV12-4	TRBJ2-7	TGTGCCAGCAGACTGGCGGGAGGACCCTACGAGCAGTACTTC	CASRLAGGPYEQYF
.	many	TRBV10-3	TRBJ2-5	TGTGCCACCTCGATGCTAGCTGGTAAAGAGACCCAGTACTTC	CATSMLAGKETQYF
.	few	TRBV9	TRBJ2-2	TGTGCCAGCAGCGGGAGGACTACCCACACCGGGGAGCTGTTTTTT	CASSGRTTHTGELFF
.	few	TRBV5-5	TRBJ2-3	TGTGCCAGCAGCTTGCCGGTCATCCCCACAGATACGCAGTATTTT	CASSLPVIPTDTQYF
.	few	TRBV4-1	TRBJ1-6	TGCGCCAGCAGCCAAGTTTGGGGGAAGGAAAATTCACCCCTCCACTTT	CASSQVWGKENSPLHF
.	.	TRBV3-1	TRBJ2-4	TGTGCCAGCAGCCAAGATTCCAAAAACATTCAGTACTTC	CASSQDSKNIQYF
TRBD1	.	TRBV9	TRBJ2-1	TGTGCCAGCAGCGCTCGGACAGGGGAATTCTATGAGCAGTTCTTC	CASSARTGEFYEQFF
.	few	TRBV10-1	TRBJ2-3	TGCGCCAGCACGGTTGGAGGGAGTGGAGATACGCAGTATTTT	CASTVGGSGDTQYF
TRBD2	.	TRBV5-1	TRBJ2-5	TGCGCCAGCAGCCCCTCTAGCGGGCAAGAGACCCAGTACTTC	CASSPSSGQETQYF
.	many	TRBV5-1	TRBJ2-3	TGCGCCAGCAGCTCTGGACAGCCGAGGGATACGCAGTATTTT	CASSSGQPRDTQYF
TRBD2	few	TRBV15	TRBJ2-1	TGTGCCACCAGCAGGTCCGGGACTAGCGGGAGTATGCCTTACAATGAGCAGTTCTTC	CATSRSGTSGSMPYNEQFF
.	few	TRBV18	TRBJ2-3	TGTGCCAGCTCACCACCGGGGATAGATACGCAGTATTTT	CASSPPGIDTQYF
TRBD2	.	TRBV5-1	TRBJ2-7	TGCGCCAGCAGCTCGGGGGGGACTAGCGGGCTCTACGAGCAGTACTTC	CASSSGGTSGLYEQYF
.	.	TRBV18	TRBJ2-1	TGTGCCAGCTCACCACTGGCTCCCAGCTCCTACAATGAGCAGTTCTTC	CASSPLAPSSYNEQFF
.	.	TRBV28	TRBJ2-7	TGTGCCAGCAGCCGACAGACAACCTACGAGCAGTACTTC	CASSRQTTYEQYF
.	many	TRBV7-2	TRBJ2-1	TGTGCCAGCAGCGCCCAGGTGTACAATGAGCAGTTCTTC	CASSAQVYNEQFF
TRBD1	few	TRBV13	TRBJ2-7	TGTGCCAGCAGCTTACGACAGGGGGATGAGCAGTACTTC	CASSLRQGDEQYF
.	.	TRBV5-6	TRBJ2-1	TGTGCCAGCAGCTACTTGGGGGAAGCCTACAATGAGCAGTTCTTC	CASSYLGEAYNEQFF
TRBD1	few	TRBV20-1	TRBJ2-5	TGCAGTGCTAGGGACGACCTGGGACAGCGAGAGACCCAGTACTTC	CSARDDLGQRETQYF
TRBD2	many	TRBV5-1	TRBJ2-7	TGCGCCAGCAGCCGGGAGGGACCCCGGTCGACCGAGCAGTACTTC	CASSREGPRSTEQYF
.	few	TRBV5-1	TRBJ2-1	TGCGCCAGCAGCCAACTCGGGACCGATGGATACAATGAGCAGTTCTTC	CASSQLGTDGYNEQFF
.	.	TRBV4-2	TRBJ1-5	TGTGCCAGCAGCCGGAGTGGACACCAGGGAAATCAGCCCCAGCATTTT	CASSRSGHQGNQPQHF
.	few	TRBV7-2	TRBJ2-7	TGTGCCAGCAGCTTAGGCTTTAGCGGAGTCTCCTACGAGCAGTACTTC	CASSLGFSGVSYEQYF
.	.	TRBV29-1	TRBJ2-1	TGCAGCGTTCAAAGGAGAAGGAATGAGCAGTTCTTC	CSVQRRRNEQFF
.	few	TRBV18	TRBJ1-1	TGTGCCAGCTCACCAAGTCAGCAGAACACTGAAGCTTTCTTT	CASSPSQQNTEAFF
.	.	TRBV11-2	TRBJ2-2	TGTGCCAGCAGCCCAGGCTCCCGGGGGCTCGGGGAGCTGTTTTTT	CASSPGSRGLGELFF
.	.	TRBV1	TRBJ2-1	TGCACCAGCAGCCAACCGGGACAGGGAATTCTAGCGGGCTGTTATGAGCAGTTCTTC	CTSSQPGQGILAGCYEQFF
.	few	TRBV15	TRBJ1-1	TGTGCCACCAGCAGAGGGCCGACCGTGAACACTGAAGCTTTCTTT	CATSRGPTVNTEAFF
TRBD1	many	TRBV20-1	TRBJ1-6	TGCAGTGCTGATATCGGGACAGGGCGAAACTCACCCCTCCACTTT	CSADIGTGRNSPLHF
TRBD1	few	TRBV20-1	TRBJ1-2	TGCAGTGCTGACCAAAATTTCGGGACAGGCAGTTATGGCTACACCTTC	CSADQNFGTGSYGYTF
.	few	TRBV10-3	TRBJ2-7	TGTGCCATCAGTGAGTCTCCAGCCTACGAGCAGTACTTC	CAISESPAYEQYF
.	.	TRBV18	TRBJ1-1	TGTGCCAGCTCACCACCGGTCAGGACTGAAGCTTTCTTT	CASSPPVRTEAFF
.	.	TRBV6-1	TRBJ2-1	TGTGCCAGCAGTAGATCCATCCAGGGCGATGAGCAGTTCTTC	CASSRSIQGDEQFF
.	.	TRBV7-2	TRBJ2-5	TGTGCCAGCAGCTTAGTGGTTAGCGTCCAGACCAAGTACTTC	CASSLVVSVQTKYF
TRBD2	.	TRBV4-2	TRBJ2-1	TGTGCCAGCAGCCAACAAGTCCTAGCGGGGTACAATGAGCAGTTCTTC	CASSQQVLAGYNEQFF
.	.	TRBV4-3	TRBJ1-4	TGCGCCAGCAGCCAAGATGGCAGGTTACCTAATGAAAAACTGTTTTTT	CASSQDGRLPNEKLFF
.	many	TRBV10-1	TRBJ2-1	TGCGCCAGCAGTGGGGGGAGAAGCTCCTACAATGAGCAGTTCTTC	CASSGGRSSYNEQFF
.	few	TRBV20-1	TRBJ2-4	TGCAGTGCCCTTTCAGGAGCTCAGACCAAAAACATTCAGTACTTC	CSALSGAQTKNIQYF
TRBD1	few	TRBV20-1	TRBJ1-2	TGCAGTGCCTGGGACAGTGGCTACACCTTC	CSAWDSGYTF
TRBD1	many	TRBV7-2	TRBJ1-2	TGTGCCAGCAGCTTAGCTCCGGACAGGGACTACACCTTC	CASSLAPDRDYTF
.	.	TRBV28	TRBJ2-5	TGTGCCAGCAGTTTGATAGCCCAGACCCAGTACTTC	CASSLIAQTQYF
.	.	TRBV5-1	TRBJ1-4	TGCGCCAGCAGCTCGCGGGGGGGACACCTTGCAGGAGAGGAAAAACTGTTTTTT	CASSSRGGHLAGEEKLFF